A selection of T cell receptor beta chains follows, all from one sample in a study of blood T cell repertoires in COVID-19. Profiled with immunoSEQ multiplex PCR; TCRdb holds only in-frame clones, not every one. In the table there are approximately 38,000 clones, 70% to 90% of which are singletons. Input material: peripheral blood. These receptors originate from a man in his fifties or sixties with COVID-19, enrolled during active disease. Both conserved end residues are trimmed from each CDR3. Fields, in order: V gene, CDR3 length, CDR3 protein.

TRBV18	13	ASSPSGANTGELF
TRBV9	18	ASSVGTRLAGGLGTDTQY
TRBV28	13	ASSSPSGPYNEQF
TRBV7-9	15	ASSSRGDYEFTGELF
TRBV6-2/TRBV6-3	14	ASSYVTGQEGTEAF
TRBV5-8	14	ASSSTSGSDSYEQY
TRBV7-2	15	ASSLTGLAGERETQY
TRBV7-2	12	ASSLDGGNYGYT
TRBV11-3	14	ASSHAGGAGEEKLF
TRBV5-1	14	ASSSLAGLSSYEQY
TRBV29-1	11	SVERSTYNEQF
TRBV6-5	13	ASSPGQGFDNEQF
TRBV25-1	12	ASSESVAYNEQF
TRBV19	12	ASSTGTANSPLH
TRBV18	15	ASSPRRAWISGNTIY
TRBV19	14	ASTTGTGLSNYGYT
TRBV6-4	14	ASSRQAPTNTGELF
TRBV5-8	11	ASSRDIGYGYT
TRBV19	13	ASSIGDSSYQPQH
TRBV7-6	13	ASSRSRGSGDTQY
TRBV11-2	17	ASSPFPGLAGDGRYEQY
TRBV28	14	ASSLNTAVSYNEQF
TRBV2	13	ASSQTGTKTDTQY
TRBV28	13	ASRGTSGRSYEQY
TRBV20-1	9	SARRSDTQY
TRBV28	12	ASNRLAGVDEQY
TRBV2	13	ASSDSLGGVAEAF
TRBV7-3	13	ASSSTGVYGSPLH
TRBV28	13	ASSAPRGVAGELF
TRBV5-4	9	ASRSRGEAF
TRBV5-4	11	ASSFHTGEKQY
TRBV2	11	ASSQGLAETQY
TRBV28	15	ASSLGGGRQLGYGYT